Below, 10 T cell receptor beta chains from the same sample are listed, as sequenced in a study of blood T cell repertoires in COVID-19. TCRdb's table, derived via immunoSEQ multiplex PCR, lists solely in-frame clones and lacks some. In the table there are 110,000 to 150,000 clones, around four fifths of which are singletons. Sequenced sample: PBMCs or T cells enriched from blood (not recorded which). These receptors were taken from a woman between 50 and 59 years old who had recovered from COVID-19.

This chain joins TRBV6-5 and TRBJ1-2, with 11 bases that match TRBD1. From germline, CDR1 is MNHEY and CDR2 SVGAGI. The CDR3 is 15 residues long. V was clipped by 4 bases and J by 7 bases; unmatched bases: 8. The CDR3 sequence is CASSFGQGAIGGYTF. The CDR3 nucleotides read TGTGCCAGCAGTTTCGGACAGGGGGCTATTGGTGGCTACACCTTC.

This chain links TRBV7-8 with TRBJ2-3; unclear D gene. Germline lookup yields CDR1 SGHVS and CDR2 FQNEAQ. This CDR3 is 16 amino acids long. V was cut by 1 base and J by 0 bases, with 11 bases left in between. The CDR3 bases are TGTGCCAGCAGCTTAGATTTGTCGCGCAGCACAGATACGCAGTATTTT. As protein: CASSLDLSRSTDTQYF.

The chain employs TRBV6-5 and TRBJ1-1; D is perhaps TRBD1 (6 bases). Germline V CDR1 and CDR2: MNHEY, SVGAGI. Trimming left V 0 bases short and J 8 bases short, with 10 bases between. This CDR3 is 13 amino acids long. The CDR3 DNA reads as TGTGCCAGCAGTTACTCGAGGGGGTTCGAAGCTTTCTTT. It specifies CASSYSRGFEAFF.

J is TRBJ1-2 and V is TRBV19, with 7 bases that match TRBD1. The CDR3 spans 14 residues. CDR1 is LNHDA, CDR2 SQIVND, per germline (reference sequence). V shed 4 bases and J 5 bases; nucleotides not matched to a gene: 7. As DNA, the CDR3 is TGTGCCAGTAGTACGACAGGGTTTGGGTATGGCTACACCTTC. Protein product: CASSTTGFGYGYTF.

The genes are TRBV5-1 and TRBJ1-1; TRBD1 aligns across 9 bases. This CDR3 has 16 amino acids. Germline-derived CDR1 and CDR2 are SGHRS and YFSETQ. With 3 bases clipped from V and 4 bases from J, the junction kept 10 bases outside the gene matches. The CDR3 coding sequence is TGCGCCAGCAGCTCAAACGCGGGACAGGGAGGCACTGAAGCTTTCTTT. Translated: CASSSNAGQGGTEAFF.

In its sample, this clone was seen once. The chain has TRBV7-2 and TRBJ2-1, with a weak D call TRBD1 (5 bases). Trimming removed 5 bases from V and 8 bases from J, with 13 bases in between. CDR3 length: 13 residues. Germline CDR1 and CDR2: SGHTA and FQGNSA. The CDR3 nucleotides are TGTGCCAGCAGCCTCCAGGGTTCTGATGAGCAGTTCTTC. It is translated as CASSLQGSDEQFF.

The chain combines TRBV7-9 with TRBJ1-6; 9 bases line up with TRBD1. Germline V gene data show CDR1 as SEHNR and CDR2 as FQNEAQ (reference sequence). CDR3 size: 12 residues. With 5 bases clipped from V and 15 bases from J, the junction kept 5 bases outside the gene matches. In nucleotides, the CDR3 is TGTGCCAGCAGCCAGGAGGACAGGGGCCTCCACTTT. Protein product: CASSQEDRGLHF. The variable domain in full, with the rest retrieved from reference TRBV7-9 and TRBJ1-6, is DTGVSQNPRHKITKRGQNVTFRCDPISEHNRLYWYRQTLGQGPEFLTYFQNEAQLEKSRLLSDRFSAERPKGSFSTLEIQRTEQGDSAMYLCASSQEDRGLHFGNGTRLTVT.

This clone has only a few counts. The chain carries TRBV4-1 and TRBJ1-1; D ambiguous. The CDR3 runs to 15 residues. The V end lost 4 bases, the J end lost 6 bases, and 18 bases lay between the germline ends. Germline values: CDR1 MGHRA, CDR2 YSYEKL. DNA for the CDR3: TGCGCCAGCAGCCCGGGCGGCTTTCGCGGGCCTGAAGCTTTCTTT. This sequence encodes CASSPGGFRGPEAFF.

There are a few counts of this clone. The chain links TRBV5-1 to TRBJ2-3; 7 bases align to TRBD1. CDR1 and CDR2 (germline): SGHRS, YFSETQ. Trimming cost V 5 bases and J 4 bases; bases outside gene matches: 7. The CDR3 contains 14 residues. The chain's CDR3 is CASRVGQVADTQYF. The CDR3 coding sequence is TGCGCCAGCAGGGTCGGACAGGTTGCAGATACGCAGTATTTT.

The chain has TRBV7-8 and TRBJ1-1; unclear D gene. V shed 3 bases and J shed 2 bases, with 10 bases lying between them. Germline V lookup: CDR1 SGHVS, CDR2 FQNEAQ. The CDR3 sequence is 14 residues long. The CDR3 sequence is CASSLGRANTEAFF. The CDR3 region has the DNA TGTGCCAGCAGCTTGGGGAGGGCTAACACTGAAGCTTTCTTT.